Below are 14 T cell receptor beta chains sequenced from a single sample in a study of identical twins. A single record per CDR3 protein comes from TCRdb applying MiXCR to the 5' RACE reads. The sample lists 200,000 to 250,000 distinct CDR3 sequences, under 8.5% occurring once. The same sample was also used in a study of T cells expressing NK-cell markers.

The sequenced sample was CD8+ T cells sorted from blood. The receptors were sampled from a woman aged 18-35 years in good health.

There are many counts of this clonotype. The CDR3 reads CASSSEQLSYEQYF. In DNA, the CDR3 is TGCGCCAGCAGCTCGGAACAGCTCTCCTACGAGCAGTACTTC. The chain couples TRBV5-1 to TRBJ2-7, with unresolved D. The germline gives CDR1 SGHRS, CDR2 YFSETQ. The V and J ends lost 3 bases and 0 bases respectively, with 10 bases between them. The CDR3 contains 14 residues.

This clonotype was found a few times. The chain links TRBV6-5 to TRBJ1-2; D gene ambiguous. The germline V and J ends were trimmed by 4 bases and 5 bases, with 14 bases remaining between them. The V gene's germline CDR1 is MNHEY and CDR2 SVGAGI. The CDR3 totals 14 residues. The CDR3 loop reads CASSSYPSGYGYTF. CDR3 DNA sequence: TGTGCCAGCAGTTCGTACCCCAGCGGGTATGGCTACACCTTC.

This clonotype appeared a few times. The V and J genes are TRBV27 and TRBJ2-5, with TRBD2 matching over 9 bases. CDR1 is MNHEY and CDR2 is SMNVEV in the germline V gene (reference sequence). The CDR3 runs 16 residues. The trim removed 5 bases at V and 1 base at J, leaving 8 bases unmatched. Here the CDR3 reads CASSGIAGVGQETQYF. CDR3 coding DNA: TGTGCCAGCAGTGGGATAGCGGGAGTCGGCCAAGAGACCCAGTACTTC.

This clonotype was counted a few times. The CDR3 bases are TGTGCCAGCAGCTGGGGATGGAGTGGGTTACAAGAGACCCAGTACTTC. Residues: CASSWGWSGLQETQYF. The chain recombines TRBV5-5 with TRBJ2-5; no clear D. V was cut by 3 bases and J by 2 bases, with 17 bases left in between. Germline V gene data show CDR1 as SGHKS and CDR2 as YYEKEE (reference sequence). The CDR3 loop spans 16 amino acids.

This clonotype was detected ten times or more. The gene calls are TRBV5-1 and TRBJ2-3; 7 bases align to TRBD1. V gave up 5 bases and J gave up 4 bases; unmatched junction bases: 13. The CDR3 has 16 amino acids. Germline V gene lookup returns CDR1 SGHRS and CDR2 YFSETQ. This CDR3 reads CASSPWTGVAPDTQYF. The DNA for the CDR3 is TGCGCCAGCAGTCCGTGGACAGGAGTTGCCCCAGATACGCAGTATTTT.

This clonotype has ten or more counts. The rearrangement links TRBV5-6 to TRBJ1-4; no clear D gene. This CDR3 has 13 amino acids. Trimming cost V 8 bases and J 5 bases, with 13 bases left between them. Germline assignment: CDR1 SGHDT and CDR2 YYEEEE. CDR3 nucleotide sequence: TGTGCCAGTGGCGAGATACGGAATGAAAAACTGTTTTTT. Translated: CASGEIRNEKLFF.

The chain joins TRBV20-1 to TRBJ2-1, with 11 bases lining up with TRBD2. CDR1 and CDR2 (germline): DFQATT, SNEGSKA (reference sequence). The ends lost 5 bases at V and 10 bases at J; junction bases unmatched: 10. The CDR3 spans 14 residues. The CDR3 here is CSARLSGRAEEQFF. In DNA, the CDR3 is TGCAGTGCTCGTCTTAGCGGGAGGGCCGAGGAGCAGTTCTTC.

Many counts were recorded for this clonotype. The chain couples TRBV12-3 or TRBV12-4 to TRBJ2-2, with 7 bases identical to TRBD1. The length of the CDR3 is 18 residues. V was clipped by 2 bases and J by 3 bases; unmatched bases: 12. CDR3 sequence: CASSLPIVTGTDTGELFF. The CDR3 DNA reads as TGTGCCAGCAGTTTACCTATCGTGACAGGGACGGACACCGGGGAGCTGTTTTTT.

This clonotype was observed a few times. The chain employs TRBV7-9 and TRBJ2-5; D is unresolved. Germline V gene lookup returns CDR1 SEHNR and CDR2 FQNEAQ (reference sequence). V lost 5 bases to trimming and J lost 0 bases, with 13 bases between them. The CDR3 runs to 15 residues. CDR3 sequence (DNA): TGTGCCAGCAGCCAAGAGACTCGGTACCAAGAGACCCAGTACTTC. It is translated as CASSQETRYQETQYF.

Only a few counts were recorded for this clonotype. The rearrangement links TRBV3-1 to TRBJ2-5; 9 bases match TRBD2. Unmatched junction bases numbered 12, after V lost 1 base and J lost 0 bases. Germline CDR1 LGHDT, CDR2 YNNKEL (reference sequence). CDR3 length equals 19 residues. CDR3 in amino acids: CASSQGARGSGGYQETQYF. The CDR3 DNA sequence: TGTGCCAGCAGCCAAGGTGCCCGAGGGAGCGGGGGGTACCAAGAGACCCAGTACTTC.

There are a few counts of this clonotype. This sequence joins TRBV5-1 and TRBJ2-1, with D unresolved. The germline V gene encodes CDR1 SGHRS and CDR2 YFSETQ. The ends were cut back, 2 bases at V and 0 bases at J, with 12 bases in the middle. The CDR3 has 16 amino acids. The CDR3 bases are TGCGCCAGCAGCTTACCCGCCCCTTTCTCCTACAATGAGCAGTTCTTC. Protein: CASSLPAPFSYNEQFF.

This chain uses TRBV28 with TRBJ2-7, with TRBD1 as a possible D gene (6 bases). The CDR3 contains 14 residues. V was trimmed by 6 bases and J by 0 bases, leaving 12 bases between them. Germline values: CDR1 MDHEN, CDR2 SYDVKM. The CDR3: CASRTGQTSYEQYF. In DNA form, the CDR3 reads TGTGCCAGCAGAACAGGACAGACCTCCTACGAGCAGTACTTC.

Details on this clonotype: A read error is possible here, since a much larger clone lies one base away. The V and J genes are TRBV11-3 and TRBJ1-1; 7 nucleotides agree with TRBD1. The CDR3 totals 15 residues. Germline values: CDR1 SGHNT, CDR2 YENEEA. This CDR3 is CACSLPGQRGTEAFF. The CDR3 region has the DNA TGTGCCTGCAGCTTACCGGGACAGCGAGGCACTGAAGCTTTCTTT.

This clonotype was detected many times. The V and J genes are TRBV5-1 and TRBJ2-7, with 15 bases identical to TRBD2. This CDR3 region has 16 residues. CDR1 is SGHRS, CDR2 YFSETQ, per germline. V lost 3 bases and J lost 3; bases outside the gene matches: 4. In nucleotides, the CDR3 is TGCGCCAGCAGCTGGACTAGCGGGGGGGCCAACTACGAGCAGTACTTC. It specifies CASSWTSGGANYEQYF.